This entry lists 11 T cell receptor beta chains sequenced from one sample in a study of T cells after yellow fever vaccination. TCRdb re-called the 5' RACE reads with MiXCR, one entry per CDR3 protein. Among about 32,000 distinct CDR3 sequences listed, over 9.5% were seen once. The sample consisted of PBMCs, either bulk or a sorted T-cell subset (CD4+, CD8+, memory, or dextramer-sorted; not recorded which), taken less than 18 days after the first yellow fever vaccination. The receptors originated from a young man who received the YFV17D yellow fever vaccine.

This clonotype came up many times. The chain carries TRBV4-3 and TRBJ1-2; 9 positions match TRBD1. In germline, CDR1 is LGHNA, CDR2 YSLEER. The CDR3 runs 13 residues. The J segment lost 7 bases and the V segment lost 3 bases, leaving 3 bases of the junction unmatched. The CDR3 DNA follows: TGCGCCAGCAGCCAGGACAGGGGAACTGGCTACACCTTC. It yields the protein CASSQDRGTGYTF.

As concerns this clonotype: Relative to the germline gene, one junction end is altered; a read error may explain this. This chain links TRBV29-1 with TRBJ1-1, with D possibly TRBD1 on 6 matching bases. This CDR3 spans 14 amino acids. In germline, CDR1 is SQVTM, CDR2 ANQGSEA. The CDR3 region has the DNA TGCAGCGTTGTAAGAGGGGGGGCGAACACTGAAGCTTTATTT. It yields the protein CSVVRGGANTEALF.

This clonotype was counted many times. V usage is TRBV20-1 and J usage is TRBJ1-4, with TRBD1 identical over 10 bases. CDR1 and CDR2 from the germline V gene are DFQATT and SNEGSKA (reference sequence). CDR3 length equals 14 residues. Trimming at V came to 5 bases and at J to 6 bases, leaving 6 bases not matched to a gene. CDR3 in DNA: TGCAGTGCTTTAACCGGGACAGGGGATGAAAAACTGTTTTTT. Its protein product is CSALTGTGDEKLFF.

The chain recombines TRBV7-9 with TRBJ1-1, with D possibly being TRBD1 (5 bases). The germline V gene encodes CDR1 SEHNR and CDR2 FQNEAQ (reference sequence). This CDR3 is 12 amino acids long. CDR3 in DNA: TGTGCTAGCCGCCCCGGACAAACTGAAGCTTTCTTT. This encodes CASRPGQTEAFF.

There are many counts of this clonotype. CDR3 loop: CSASLALPTDTQYF. The CDR3 region has the DNA TGCAGTGCTAGTTTGGCACTTCCCACAGATACGCAGTATTTT. The V call is TRBV20-1, the J call TRBJ2-3; D uncertain. This CDR3 has 14 residues. Germline CDR1 reads DFQATT; CDR2 reads SNEGSKA (reference sequence). V lost 3 bases to trimming and J lost 2 bases, with 12 bases between them.

In this sample, this clonotype turned up many times. The chain joins TRBV5-5 to TRBJ1-5; D uncertain. The CDR3 has 14 amino acids. Trimming took off 2 bases at V and 4 bases at J, with 10 bases between the two ends. CDR1 is SGHKS and CDR2 is YYEKEE in the germline V gene (reference sequence). The CDR3 loop is CASSFNDANQPQHF. CDR3 coding DNA: TGTGCCAGCAGCTTCAACGACGCAAATCAGCCCCAGCATTTT.

This clonotype was observed at least ten times. This chain connects TRBV18 to TRBJ2-7, with 7 bases identical to TRBD1. Germline V gives CDR1 KGHSH, CDR2 LQKENI. The CDR3 is 14 residues long. V trimming: 4 bases; J trimming: 5 bases; junction bases outside the gene matches: 8. Written as DNA, the CDR3 is TGTGCCAGCTCACGCCGACAGGGAGTCGACGAGCAGTACGTC. This encodes CASSRRQGVDEQYV.

This clonotype has at least ten counts. The chain employs TRBV7-3 and TRBJ2-1, with D perhaps matching TRBD2 (6 bases). Germline CDR1 and CDR2: SGHTA and FQGTGA. CDR3 length: 16 amino acids. Trimming removed 2 bases at V and 5 bases at J, with 16 bases between. The CDR3 region is CASSLSGGWGDNEQFF. In nucleotides, the CDR3 is TGTGCCAGCAGCTTATCTGGGGGGTGGGGGGACAATGAGCAGTTCTTC.

This clonotype was picked up many times. V usage is TRBV21-1 and J usage is TRBJ1-5; the table's D call, TRBD1, has no DNA check behind it. TRBV21-1 is a documented pseudogene. CDR3 length: 18 residues. DNA of the CDR3: TGTGCCAGCAGCAAATGGCCGGGCCGACAACTAAGGATCCAGCCCCAGCATTTT. It specifies CASSKWPGRQLRIQPQHF.

This clonotype has ten or more counts. The gene calls are TRBV7-9 and TRBJ1-2; perhaps TRBD1 as D (5 bases). This CDR3 has 12 residues. Trimming removed 5 bases at V and 8 bases at J, with 12 bases between. CDR1 and CDR2 (germline): SEHNR, FQNEAQ (reference sequence). The CDR3 spells CASSPGQSGYTF. CDR3 nucleotides: TGTGCCAGCAGCCCAGGACAATCCGGCTACACCTTC.

This chain connects TRBV5-1 to TRBJ2-5; 11 bases align to TRBD2. The CDR3 contains 14 residues. Germline values: CDR1 SGHRS, CDR2 YFSETQ. J gave up 4 bases and V 4 bases, and 3 bases lay outside the gene matches. The CDR3 here is CASSGTSGGETQYF. In nucleotides, the CDR3 is TGCGCCAGCAGCGGTACTAGCGGGGGAGAGACCCAGTACTTC.